This T cell receptor (beta chain) was sequenced in a study of T cells after yellow fever vaccination. As concerns this clonotype: A much larger clone lies one base from this, so it may be a read error.

TCRdb ran MiXCR on the 5' RACE reads and lists one entry per CDR3 protein. The sample gives 150,000 to 200,000 distinct CDR3 sequences, about 6.2% of which show up once; approximately 3% is in the top ten. Per the germline V gene, CDR1 is SGHAT and CDR2 is FQDESV (reference sequence). CDR3 length: 13 residues. The receptor's source is a man aged 18 to 30 who received the YFV17D yellow fever vaccine. Sequencing was performed on CD4+ T cells sorted from PBMCs, taken on the day of the first yellow fever vaccination. The chain has TRBV11-1 and TRBJ2-5, with a weak D call TRBD1 (6 bases). Here the CDR3 DNA reads TGTCCCAGCAGGGGCAGGCCCCAAGAGACCCAGTACTTC. This encodes CPSRGRPQETQYF.